This T cell receptor beta chain was captured in a study of blood T cell repertoires in COVID-19. The CDR3 spans 15 residues. Deletions cut 1 base from V and 0 bases from J, with 10 bases between. The germline CDR1 and CDR2 sequences are SGHTA and FQGNSA. Profiled with immunoSEQ multiplex PCR; TCRdb holds only in-frame clones, not every one. The data contain 250,000 or so clones, roughly 87% of them singletons. Sequenced material: peripheral blood. The V gene is TRBV7-2, the J gene TRBJ2-7; possible D gene TRBD1, 6 bases. This TCR was recovered from a man between 18 and 29 years old with active or convalescent COVID-19. CDR3 region: CASSLDARGSYEQYF. CDR3 bases: TGTGCCAGCAGCTTAGACGCCAGGGGCTCCTACGAGCAGTACTTC.